Many counts were recorded for the clone carrying this TCR beta chain. Germline loops: CDR1 LGHNT, CDR2 FRNRAP. Unmatched junction bases numbered 12, after V lost 3 bases and J lost 8 bases. The CDR3 is 16 amino acids. This record comes from a study of human T cells and chemical hapten exposure. Via MiXCR, TCRdb re-called the RACE reads, giving one row per CDR3 protein. The data contain around 70,000 distinct CDR3 sequences, 8.5% to 14% of them singletons. The sample's time point: patch test 3, about 24 weeks after DPC sensitization. Treatment in this sample: therapeutic diphenylcyclopropenone sensitization with weekly scalp DPC.

Sequenced here: whole blood, sampled in connection with sensitization to the hapten diphenylcyclopropenone (DPC). The TCR sequence derives from a woman aged 50 to 60 with alopecia areata. Some clones in this sample may be carry-over from other donors' samples. The rearrangement links TRBV12-5 to TRBJ2-7; TRBD1 agrees at 11 bases. CDR3 DNA sequence: TGTGCTAGTGGTTTACCGAAGGACAGGGGGCAAGTGAAGCAGTACTTC. Its protein is CASGLPKDRGQVKQYF. The full variable domain, with the rest looked up from reference TRBV12-5 and TRBJ2-7, is DARVTQTPRHKVTEMGQEVTMRCQPILGHNTVFWYRQTMMQGLELLAYFRNRAPLDDSGMPKDRFSAEMPDATLATLKIQPSEPRDSAVYFCASGLPKDRGQVKQYFGPGTRLTVT.